This T cell receptor beta chain was captured in a study of T-cell memory formation after mild COVID-19. Study information: Largely donor-specific sequence clusters came from a couple of donors.

Per germline, CDR1 SGHTA and CDR2 FQGNSA. Trimming took 5 bases from V and 0 from J, leaving 14 bases between them. CDR3 length: 16 residues. Regarding the study as a whole: Chiefly within CM and EM were the contracting CD4+ clones; CD8+ ones were within EMRA. Pre-infection memory carried some responding clones, suggesting that cross-reactive memory joined.

TCR alpha and TCR beta cDNA libraries carrying sample barcodes and UMIs came from 5'RACE with constant-segment primers. MiXCR, applied by TCRdb to the 5' RACE reads, yields one record per CDR3 protein. The table has 68,000 or so distinct CDR3 sequences, over 15% seen once. This clonotype showed up just a few times. What it binds is not known. J is TRBJ1-5 and V is TRBV7-2; weak D call: TRBD1 (5 bases). The clonotype was recovered from an adult woman who had mild COVID-19 (a few samples of this study predate the infection). Cell type and time point are not known. Sequencing input: PBMCs or a T cell subset sorted from them (not recorded which). CDR3 residues: CASSLVGDYSNQPQHF. Written as DNA, the CDR3 is TGTGCCAGCAGCCTAGTGGGGGATTATAGCAATCAGCCCCAGCATTTT.